The next 19 T cell receptor beta chains were all read from a single sample in a study of cytomegalovirus exposure and HLA in healthy donors. PCR was performed using 60 Vbeta and 13 Jbeta primers. Measured with immunoSEQ multiplex PCR; TCRdb has only the in-frame clones, and not every one. The data show roughly 180,000 clones, with around 76% seen just once and about 1.6% held by the top ten. The sequencing sample was made of PBMCs. The source of these receptors is a man aged 40-49 years in good health and CMV-seronegative.

The J gene is TRBJ1-4, the V gene TRBV7-2, with 8 bases matching TRBD1. V was pared by 5 bases and J by 6 bases, with 17 bases of the junction left unmatched. CDR1 and CDR2 from the germline V gene are SGHTA and FQGNSA. CDR3 length: 18 amino acids. CDR3: CASSPPNRRQGRDEKLFF. CDR3 bases: TGTGCCAGCAGCCCTCCAAACCGGCGACAGGGGCGGGATGAAAAACTGTTTTTT.

The rearrangement uses TRBV2 and TRBJ2-7; TRBD2 aligns across 10 bases. Germline V gives CDR1 SNHLY, CDR2 FYNNEI. The CDR3 contains 14 residues. V was clipped by 5 bases and J by 5 bases; unmatched bases: 6. The CDR3 coding sequence is TGTGCCAGCAGTAATAGCGGGGGGTCCCACGAGCAGTACTTC. Amino acid sequence: CASSNSGGSHEQYF.

V is TRBV28 and J is TRBJ1-4; D is unresolved. V was cut by 5 bases and J by 8 bases, with 18 bases left in between. The CDR3 is 15 amino acids. Germline CDR1 is MDHEN and CDR2 is SYDVKM. The CDR3 sequence: CASSPPGPRREKLFF. CDR3 sequence (DNA): TGTGCCAGCAGTCCCCCCGGGCCCCGGAGGGAAAAACTGTTTTTT.

This clone was counted once. The CDR3, as DNA: TGTGCCAGCAGTGCCCCCAGGGGGCGAGAGGTTGAGCAGTTCTTC. As protein: CASSAPRGREVEQFF. V is TRBV28 and J is TRBJ2-1; 8 bases agree with TRBD1. The CDR3 extends over 15 amino acids. Germline CDR1 reads MDHEN; CDR2 reads SYDVKM. Trimming took 5 bases from V and 9 from J; bases not matched to a gene: 12.

The V gene is TRBV2, the J gene TRBJ1-1; D is possibly TRBD1 (5 bases). The ends were cut back, 2 bases at V and 0 bases at J, with 7 bases in the middle. The V gene's germline CDR1 is SNHLY and CDR2 FYNNEI. The CDR3 length is 14 residues. The CDR3 sequence is CASSETGMNTEAFF. For the CDR3, the DNA is TGTGCCAGCAGTGAAACAGGTATGAACACTGAAGCTTTCTTT.

The J gene is TRBJ2-5, the V gene TRBV28, with TRBD2 matching 9 bases. This CDR3 is built from 18 residues. J was trimmed by 0 bases and V by 3 bases; bases with no gene match: 11. Germline V gene sequence: CDR1 MDHEN, CDR2 SYDVKM. CDR3: CASSFPYTRLADQETQYF. CDR3 sequence (DNA): TGTGCCAGCAGTTTCCCCTACACCAGACTAGCGGACCAAGAGACCCAGTACTTC.

This clone has just one count. The V and J genes are TRBV28 and TRBJ2-3, with 7 bases that match TRBD2. This CDR3 is built from 16 residues. After removal of 4 bases from V and 0 bases from J, the junction contained 7 bases not matched to a gene. CDR1 MDHEN and CDR2 SYDVKM come from the germline V gene. The CDR3 DNA is TGTGCCAGCAGTTCCCCCCGAGCGGGGAGCACAGATACGCAGTATTTT. The encoded protein is CASSSPRAGSTDTQYF.

The chain is built from TRBV9 and TRBJ2-7; perhaps TRBD1 as D (7 bases). CDR3 length equals 15 residues. V was pared by 0 bases and J by 4 bases, with 14 bases between. Germline V lookup: CDR1 SGDLS, CDR2 YYNGEE. The CDR3 DNA is TGTGCCAGCAGCGTAGCTGGAGGGGGCGCTTACGAGCAGTACTTC. Its protein product is CASSVAGGGAYEQYF. The full variable domain, its missing parts supplied by reference TRBV9 and TRBJ2-7, is DSGVTQTPKHLITATGQRVTLRCSPRSGDLSVYWYQQSLDQGLQFLIQYYNGEERAKGNILERFSAQQFPDLHSELNLSSLELGDSALYFCASSVAGGGAYEQYFGPGTRLTVT.

V is TRBV28 and J is TRBJ1-4; 8 bases match TRBD1. From germline, CDR1 is MDHEN and CDR2 SYDVKM. V gave up 6 bases and J gave up 8 bases; unmatched junction bases: 8. The CDR3 consists of 14 residues. The CDR3 nucleotides read TGTGCCAGCAGCTCCGGGACAGGCTTGGAAAAACTGTTTTTT. The encoded protein is CASSSGTGLEKLFF.

The chain recombines TRBV19 with TRBJ1-2; the match to TRBD1 covers 9 bases. The CDR3 contains 15 residues. Germline CDR1 is LNHDA and CDR2 is SQIVND (reference sequence). Germline trimming cut 5 bases from V and 2 bases from J; bases unmatched to any gene: 6. The CDR3 loop reads CASSGGGQGNYGYTF. The CDR3 DNA reads TGTGCCAGTAGTGGTGGGGGACAGGGCAACTATGGCTACACCTTC. The full variable domain, in which reference TRBV19 and TRBJ1-2 provide the parts outside the CDR3, is DGGITQSPKYLFRKEGQNVTLSCEQNLNHDAMYWYRQDPGQGLRLIYYSQIVNDFQKGDIAEGYSVSREKKESFPLTVTSAQKNPTAFYLCASSGGGQGNYGYTFGSGTRLTVV.

V gene TRBV21-1 combines with J gene TRBJ2-7; the D segment call TRBD1 is taken from the table without a DNA check. TRBV21-1 is an annotated pseudogene. The CDR3 covers 13 residues. Here the CDR3 reads CASSTTGTYEQYF. CDR3 nucleotides: TGTGCCAGCAGCACGACAGGAACCTACGAGCAGTACTTC.

DNA of the CDR3: TGTGCCAGCAGCTTTACTAGTACCTCCTACAATGAGCAGTTCTTC. Translated: CASSFTSTSYNEQFF. This chain links TRBV7-2 with TRBJ2-1, with D maybe TRBD2 (5 bases). Per the germline V gene, CDR1 is SGHTA and CDR2 is FQGNSA. Trimming left V 3 bases short and J 0 bases short, with 9 bases between. The CDR3 has 15 residues.

This chain uses TRBV5-1 with TRBJ2-5; the match to TRBD1 covers 8 bases. This CDR3 is built from 14 residues. In germline, CDR1 is SGHRS, CDR2 YFSETQ. The ends lost 2 bases at V and 1 base at J; junction bases unmatched: 1. DNA of the CDR3: TGCGCCAGCAGCTTCGGACAGGGCCAAGAGACCCAGTACTTC. Its protein is CASSFGQGQETQYF.

The chain is built from TRBV28 and TRBJ1-2; 9 nucleotides agree with TRBD1. The CDR3 covers 12 residues. The V gene end was trimmed by 8 bases and the J gene end by 5 bases; junction bases not matched to a gene: 3. Germline V CDR1 and CDR2: MDHEN, SYDVKM. Written as DNA, the CDR3 is TGTGCCAGCGTCGGGACAGGGTATGGCTACACCTTC. It yields the protein CASVGTGYGYTF.

The V and J genes are TRBV4-2 and TRBJ2-3; 8 nucleotides align to TRBD1. V lost 0 bases and J lost 9; bases outside the gene matches: 14. This CDR3 has 17 amino acids. Per germline, CDR1 LGHNA and CDR2 YNFKEQ. Here the CDR3 reads CASSQDPGTGPLATQYF. As DNA, the CDR3 is TGTGCCAGCAGCCAAGATCCCGGGACAGGCCCTCTGGCGACGCAGTATTTT.

The rearrangement uses TRBV28 and TRBJ2-1, with TRBD1 matching over 8 bases. This CDR3 spans 16 amino acids. Germline V gene lookup returns CDR1 MDHEN and CDR2 SYDVKM. The junction had 12 bases not matched to a gene; V was cut back by 5 bases and J by 6 bases. The CDR3 loop reads CASSPLGQGGGNEQFF. The CDR3, as DNA: TGTGCCAGCAGTCCCCTTGGACAGGGTGGGGGCAATGAGCAGTTCTTC.

The rearrangement joins TRBV6-5 to TRBJ2-5; tentative D call: TRBD2 (5 bases). V was cut by 6 bases and J by 2 bases, with 13 bases left in between. This CDR3 contains 14 residues. Germline values: CDR1 MNHEY, CDR2 SVGAGI. The CDR3 region is CASSRGLQQETQYF. The CDR3 nucleotides are TGTGCCAGCAGCCGAGGACTTCAGCAAGAGACCCAGTACTTC.

The rearrangement joins TRBV6-6 to TRBJ1-4; D perhaps matches TRBD1 (5 bases). V was clipped by 5 bases and J by 3 bases, with 16 bases between them. Germline V lookup: CDR1 MNHNY, CDR2 SVGAGI (reference sequence). This CDR3 contains 16 residues. The CDR3 loop reads CASSQSGGWANEKLFF. The DNA for the CDR3 is TGTGCCAGCAGTCAATCGGGGGGGTGGGCTAATGAAAAACTGTTTTTT.

CDR3 protein: CAIRADTFSYEQYF. CDR3 sequence (DNA): TGTGCCATCAGGGCAGACACCTTCTCCTACGAGCAGTACTTC. The V and J genes are TRBV10-3 and TRBJ2-7; D is uncertain. The CDR3 is made up of 14 amino acids. Germline CDR1 is ENHRY and CDR2 is SYGVKD. The germline V and J ends were trimmed by 6 bases and 0 bases, with 12 bases remaining between them.